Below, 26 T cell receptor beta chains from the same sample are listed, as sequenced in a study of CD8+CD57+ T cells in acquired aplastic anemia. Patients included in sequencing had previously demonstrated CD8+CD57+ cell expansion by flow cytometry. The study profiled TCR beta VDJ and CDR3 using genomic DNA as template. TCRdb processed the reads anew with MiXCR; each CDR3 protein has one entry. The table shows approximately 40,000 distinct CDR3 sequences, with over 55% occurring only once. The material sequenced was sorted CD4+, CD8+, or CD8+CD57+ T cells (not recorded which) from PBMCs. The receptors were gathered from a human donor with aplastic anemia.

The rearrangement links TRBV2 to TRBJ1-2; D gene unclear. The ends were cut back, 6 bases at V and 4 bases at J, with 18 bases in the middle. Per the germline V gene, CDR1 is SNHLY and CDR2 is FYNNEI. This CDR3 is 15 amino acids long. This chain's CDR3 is CASRDRGPVVYGYTF. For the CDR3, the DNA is TGTGCCAGCAGGGACCGTGGACCGGTCGTCTATGGCTACACCTTC.

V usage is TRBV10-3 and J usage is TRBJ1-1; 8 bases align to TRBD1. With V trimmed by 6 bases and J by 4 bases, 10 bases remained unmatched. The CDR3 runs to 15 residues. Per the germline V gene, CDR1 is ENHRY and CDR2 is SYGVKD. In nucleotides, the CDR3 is TGTGCCATCAGAGCAGGGGGCCCCCGCATCACTGAAGCTTTCTTT. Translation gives CAIRAGGPRITEAFF.

The CDR3 nucleotides are TGTGCCAGCAGCGCCCCCCTTTCTCCCTACGAGCAGTACTTC. This codes for CASSAPLSPYEQYF. V gene TRBV7-9 combines with J gene TRBJ2-7; D gene unclear. Trimming removed 5 bases at V and 2 bases at J, with 13 bases between. In germline, CDR1 is SEHNR, CDR2 FQNEAQ (reference sequence). The CDR3 length is 14 residues.

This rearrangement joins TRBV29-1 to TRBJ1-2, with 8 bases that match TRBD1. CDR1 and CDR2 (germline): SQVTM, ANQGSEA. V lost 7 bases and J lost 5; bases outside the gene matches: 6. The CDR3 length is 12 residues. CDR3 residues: CSAGTGGYGYTF. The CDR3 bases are TGCAGCGCCGGGACAGGTGGTTATGGCTACACCTTC.

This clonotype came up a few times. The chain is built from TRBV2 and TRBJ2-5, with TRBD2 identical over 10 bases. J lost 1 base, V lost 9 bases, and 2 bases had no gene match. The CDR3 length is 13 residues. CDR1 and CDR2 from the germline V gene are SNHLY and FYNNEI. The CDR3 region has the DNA TGTGCCAGAGAGCGGGGGGGCCAAGAGACCCAGTACTTC. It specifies CARERGGQETQYF.

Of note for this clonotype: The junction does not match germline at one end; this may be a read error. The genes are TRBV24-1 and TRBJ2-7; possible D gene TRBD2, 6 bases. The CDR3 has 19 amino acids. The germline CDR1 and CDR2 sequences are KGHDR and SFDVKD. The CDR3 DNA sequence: TGCGCCACCAGTGATTTGTGGGGACTCTTAGGGGATAGCGCCTGGGAGCAGTACTTC. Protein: CATSDLWGLLGDSAWEQYF.

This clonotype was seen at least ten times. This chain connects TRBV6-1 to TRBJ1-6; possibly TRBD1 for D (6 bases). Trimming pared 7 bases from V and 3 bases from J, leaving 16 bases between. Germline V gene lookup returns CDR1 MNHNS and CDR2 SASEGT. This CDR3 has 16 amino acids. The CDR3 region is CASTLGGARYNSPLHF. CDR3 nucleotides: TGTGCCAGCACCTTGGGGGGGGCCCGCTATAATTCACCCCTCCACTTT.

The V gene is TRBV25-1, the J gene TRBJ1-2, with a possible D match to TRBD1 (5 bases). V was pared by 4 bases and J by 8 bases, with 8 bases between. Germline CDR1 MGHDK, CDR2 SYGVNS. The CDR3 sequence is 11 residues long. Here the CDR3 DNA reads TGTGCCAGCAGTGGGGGGGACGGCTACACCTTC. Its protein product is CASSGGDGYTF.

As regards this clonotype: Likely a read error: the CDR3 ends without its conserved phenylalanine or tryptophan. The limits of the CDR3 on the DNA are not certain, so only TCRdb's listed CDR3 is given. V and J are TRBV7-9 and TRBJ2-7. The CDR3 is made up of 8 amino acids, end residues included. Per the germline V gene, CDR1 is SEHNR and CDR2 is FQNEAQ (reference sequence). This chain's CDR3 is CASSFIDM.

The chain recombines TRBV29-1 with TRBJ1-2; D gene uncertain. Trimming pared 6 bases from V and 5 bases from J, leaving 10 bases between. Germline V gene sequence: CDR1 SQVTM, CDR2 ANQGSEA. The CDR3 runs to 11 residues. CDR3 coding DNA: TGCAGCGTCTGGACGGGTTATGGCTACACCTTC. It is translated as CSVWTGYGYTF. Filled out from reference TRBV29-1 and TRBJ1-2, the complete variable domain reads SAVISQKPSRDICQRGTSLTIQCQVDSQVTMMFWYRQQPGQSLTLIATANQGSEATYESGFVIDKFPISRPNLTFSTLTVSNMSPEDSSIYLCSVWTGYGYTFGSGTRLTVV.

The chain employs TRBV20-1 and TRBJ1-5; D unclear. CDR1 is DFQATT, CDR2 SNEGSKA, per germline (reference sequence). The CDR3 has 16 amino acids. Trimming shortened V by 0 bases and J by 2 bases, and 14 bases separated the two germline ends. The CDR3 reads CSAREAIKGGNQPQHF. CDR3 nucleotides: TGCAGTGCTAGAGAGGCGATAAAGGGAGGCAATCAGCCCCAGCATTTT.

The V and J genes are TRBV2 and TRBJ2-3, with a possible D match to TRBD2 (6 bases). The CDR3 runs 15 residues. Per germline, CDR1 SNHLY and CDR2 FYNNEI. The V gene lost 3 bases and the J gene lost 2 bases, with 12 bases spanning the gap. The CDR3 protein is CASSDWRGDTDTQYF. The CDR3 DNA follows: TGTGCCAGCAGTGATTGGCGGGGAGACACAGATACGCAGTATTTT. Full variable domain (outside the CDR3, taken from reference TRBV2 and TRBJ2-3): EPEVTQTPSHQVTQMGQEVILRCVPISNHLYFYWYRQILGQKVEFLVSFYNNEISEKSEIFDDQFSVERPDGSNFTLKIRSTKLEDSAMYFCASSDWRGDTDTQYFGPGTRLTVL.

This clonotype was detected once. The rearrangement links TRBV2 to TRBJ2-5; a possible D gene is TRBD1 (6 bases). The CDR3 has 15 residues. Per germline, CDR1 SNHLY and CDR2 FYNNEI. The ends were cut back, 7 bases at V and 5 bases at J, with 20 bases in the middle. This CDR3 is CASTVTQGSWETQYF. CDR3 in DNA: TGTGCCAGCACTGTTACGCAGGGGTCCTGGGAGACCCAGTACTTC.

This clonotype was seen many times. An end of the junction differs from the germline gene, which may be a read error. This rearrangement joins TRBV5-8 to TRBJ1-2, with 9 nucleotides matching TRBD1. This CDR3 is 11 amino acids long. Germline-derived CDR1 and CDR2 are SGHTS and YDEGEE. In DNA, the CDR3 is TGTGCCAGCAGCTCGGGACAGGGCCGACTTTTC. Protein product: CASSSGQGRLF.

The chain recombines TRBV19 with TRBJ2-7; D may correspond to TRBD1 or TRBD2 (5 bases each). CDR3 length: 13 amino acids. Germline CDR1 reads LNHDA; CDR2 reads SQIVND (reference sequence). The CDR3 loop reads CASSIGAGDEQYV. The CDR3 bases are TGTGCCAGTAGCATAGGGGCCGGGGACGAGCAGTACGTC.

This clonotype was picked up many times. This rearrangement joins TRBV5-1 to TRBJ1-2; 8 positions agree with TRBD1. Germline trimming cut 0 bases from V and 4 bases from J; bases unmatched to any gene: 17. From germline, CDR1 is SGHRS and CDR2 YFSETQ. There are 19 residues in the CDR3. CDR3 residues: CASSLGSGQVIYPGYGYTF. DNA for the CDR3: TGCGCCAGCAGCTTGGGGTCGGGACAGGTTATATATCCTGGCTATGGCTACACCTTC.

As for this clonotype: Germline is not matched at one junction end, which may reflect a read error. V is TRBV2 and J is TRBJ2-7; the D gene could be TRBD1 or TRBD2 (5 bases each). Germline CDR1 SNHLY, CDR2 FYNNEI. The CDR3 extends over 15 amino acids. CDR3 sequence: CAISDPGKGVHEQYF. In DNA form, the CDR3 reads TGTGCCATCAGTGATCCGGGAAAAGGGGTCCACGAGCAGTACTTC.

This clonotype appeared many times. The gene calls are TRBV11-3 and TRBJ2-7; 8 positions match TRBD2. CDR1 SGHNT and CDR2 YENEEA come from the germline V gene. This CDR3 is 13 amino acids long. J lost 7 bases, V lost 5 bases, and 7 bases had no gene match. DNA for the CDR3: TGTGCCAGCAGCCCCGGGGGGGAATGGGAGCAGTACTTC. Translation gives CASSPGGEWEQYF.

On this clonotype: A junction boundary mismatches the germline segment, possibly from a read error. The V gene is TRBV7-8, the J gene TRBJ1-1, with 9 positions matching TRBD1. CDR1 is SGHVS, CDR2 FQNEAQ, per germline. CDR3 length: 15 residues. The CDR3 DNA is TGTGCCAGCAGCGACAGGGACAGGGCGACCACTGAAGCTGTCTTT. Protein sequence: CASSDRDRATTEAVF.

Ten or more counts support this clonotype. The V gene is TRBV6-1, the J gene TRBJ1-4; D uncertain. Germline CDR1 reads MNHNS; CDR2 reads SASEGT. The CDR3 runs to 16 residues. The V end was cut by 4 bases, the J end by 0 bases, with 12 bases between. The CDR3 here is CASSGFVSSTNEKLFF. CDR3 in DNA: TGTGCCAGCAGTGGGTTCGTAAGTTCAACTAATGAAAAACTGTTTTTT.

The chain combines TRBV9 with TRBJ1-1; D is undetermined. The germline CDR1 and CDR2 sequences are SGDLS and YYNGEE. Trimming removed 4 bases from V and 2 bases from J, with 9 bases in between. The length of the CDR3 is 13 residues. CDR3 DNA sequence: TGTGCCAGCAGCCCCCGTGCTAACACTGAAGCTTTCTTT. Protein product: CASSPRANTEAFF.

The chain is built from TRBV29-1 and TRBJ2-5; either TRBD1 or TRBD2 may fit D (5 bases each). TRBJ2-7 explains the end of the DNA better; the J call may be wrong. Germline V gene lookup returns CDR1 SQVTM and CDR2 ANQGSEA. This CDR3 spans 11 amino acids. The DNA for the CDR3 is TGCAGCGCTGGGACGGACTACGAGCAGTACTTC. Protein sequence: CSAGTDYEQYF.

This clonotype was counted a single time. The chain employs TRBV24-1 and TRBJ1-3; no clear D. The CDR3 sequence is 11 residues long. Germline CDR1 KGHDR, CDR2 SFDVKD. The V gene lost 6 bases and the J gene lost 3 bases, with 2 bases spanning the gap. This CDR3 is CATSRGNTIYF. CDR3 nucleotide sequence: TGTGCCACCAGTCGTGGAAACACCATATATTTT.

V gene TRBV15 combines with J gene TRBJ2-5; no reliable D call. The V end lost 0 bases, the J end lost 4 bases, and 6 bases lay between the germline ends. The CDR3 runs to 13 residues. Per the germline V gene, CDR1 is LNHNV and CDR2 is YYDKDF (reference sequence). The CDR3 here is CATSRDLGETQYF. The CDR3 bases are TGTGCCACCAGCAGAGATCTGGGAGAGACCCAGTACTTC. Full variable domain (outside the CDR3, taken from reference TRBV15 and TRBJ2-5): DAMVIQNPRYQVTQFGKPVTLSCSQTLNHNVMYWYQQKSSQAPKLLFHYYDKDFNNEADTPDNFQSRRPNTSFCFLDIRSPGLGDTAMYLCATSRDLGETQYFGPGTRLLVL.

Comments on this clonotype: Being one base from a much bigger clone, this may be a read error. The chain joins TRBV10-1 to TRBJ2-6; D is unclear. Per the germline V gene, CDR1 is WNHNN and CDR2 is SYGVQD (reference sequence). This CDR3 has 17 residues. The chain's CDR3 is CASSRAYSYSGANVLTF. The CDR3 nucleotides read TGTGCCAGCAGTAGGGCGTACAGTTACTCTGGGGCCAACGTCCTGACTTTC.

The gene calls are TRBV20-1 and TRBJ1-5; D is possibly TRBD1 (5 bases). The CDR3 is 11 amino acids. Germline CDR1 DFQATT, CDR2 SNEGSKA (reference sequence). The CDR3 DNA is TGCAGGCTACAGGGCAATCAGCCCCAGCATTTT. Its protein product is CRLQGNQPQHF.